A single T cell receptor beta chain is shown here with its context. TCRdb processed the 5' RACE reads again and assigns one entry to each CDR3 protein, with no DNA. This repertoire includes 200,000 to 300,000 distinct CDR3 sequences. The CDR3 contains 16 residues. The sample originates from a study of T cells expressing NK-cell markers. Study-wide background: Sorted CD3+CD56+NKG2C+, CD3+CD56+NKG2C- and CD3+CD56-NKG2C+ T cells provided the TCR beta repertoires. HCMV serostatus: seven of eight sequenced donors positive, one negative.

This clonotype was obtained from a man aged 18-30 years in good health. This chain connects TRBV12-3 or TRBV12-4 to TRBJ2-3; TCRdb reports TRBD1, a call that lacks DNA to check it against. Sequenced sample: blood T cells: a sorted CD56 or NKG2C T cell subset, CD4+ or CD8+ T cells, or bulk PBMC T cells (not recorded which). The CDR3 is CASSLAFRERTDTQYF.